This record concerns one T cell receptor beta chain sequence. Losses at the gene ends were 5 bases for V and 4 bases for J; bases not matched to a gene: 9. Germline loops: CDR1 LGHDT, CDR2 YNNKEL (reference sequence). The CDR3 sequence is 15 residues long. Method: immunoSEQ multiplex PCR; TCRdb's copy keeps in-frame clones and lacks some. The repertoire holds hundreds of thousands of clones, more than 70% seen once, with approximately 1.9% in the top ten. This entry is derived from a study of blood T cell repertoires in COVID-19. Residents of over 20 US areas, aged about 18 to 89 years, made up the participants.

The J gene is TRBJ1-2, the V gene TRBV3-1 (or the pseudogene TRBV3-2); 8 positions match TRBD1. This clonotype originated in a man aged 35-49 years in a cohort exposed to, infected with or recovered from COVID-19 (not recorded which). Sequencing was carried out using PBMCs or T cells enriched from blood (not recorded which). The DNA of the CDR3 is TGTGCCAGCAGCTCCACAGGGGGTCGTCCCTATGGCTACACCTTC. Its translation is CASSSTGGRPYGYTF.